The sequence of this T cell receptor (beta chain) was determined in a study of CD8+ T cells in alopecia areata. The CDR3 runs 17 residues. V lost 1 base and J lost 0, with 13 bases in between. Germline V gives CDR1 MGHRA, CDR2 YSYEKL. Both CD4+ and CD8+ T cells were separated by sorting PBMCs. With regard to this clone: Antigen: not known.

Overall study findings and caveats: Resident alphabeta T-cell populations of normal skin are likewise subject to sequencing in scalp samples. Unlike in mice, where it was clearer, TCR sharing across patients was less clear, possibly HLA-related.

cDNA reverse transcribed from extracted RNA served as the sequencing template. Sequencing used immunoSEQ multiplex PCR; TCRdb keeps in-frame clones, though not all of them. The sample contains 220,000 or so clones, roughly 57% of which appear only once. The V call is TRBV4-1, the J call TRBJ1-5, with D perhaps TRBD1 (5 bases). This specimen consisted of CD4+ T cells sorted from blood, obtained at week 0. The TCR originated in a human donor with alopecia areata. The CDR3 sequence: CASSQGRGRSSNQPQHF. In nucleotides, the CDR3 is TGCGCCAGCAGCCAAGGGAGGGGACGGAGTAGCAATCAGCCCCAGCATTTT.